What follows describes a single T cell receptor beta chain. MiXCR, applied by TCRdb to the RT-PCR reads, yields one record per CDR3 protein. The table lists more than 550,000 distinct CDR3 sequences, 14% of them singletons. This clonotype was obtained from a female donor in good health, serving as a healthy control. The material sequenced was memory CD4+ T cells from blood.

The CDR3 nucleotides read TGTGCCAGCACCCCCTCGAGGCTAGACGGACCCTACGAGCAGTACTTC. Translating it yields CASTPSRLDGPYEQYF. The V and J genes are TRBV9 and TRBJ2-7; D gene ambiguous. The germline CDR1 and CDR2 sequences are SGDLS and YYNGEE. CDR3 size: 16 residues. The V end lost 6 bases, the J end lost 2 bases, and 21 bases lay between the germline ends.